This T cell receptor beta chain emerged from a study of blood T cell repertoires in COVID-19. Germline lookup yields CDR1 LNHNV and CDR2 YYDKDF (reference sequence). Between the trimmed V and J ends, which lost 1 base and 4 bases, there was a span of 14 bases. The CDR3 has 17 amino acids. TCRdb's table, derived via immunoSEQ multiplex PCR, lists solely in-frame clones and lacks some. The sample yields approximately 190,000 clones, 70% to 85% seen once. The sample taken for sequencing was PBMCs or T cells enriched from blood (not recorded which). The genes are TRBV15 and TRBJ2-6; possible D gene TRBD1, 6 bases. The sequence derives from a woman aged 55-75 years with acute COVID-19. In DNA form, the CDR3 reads TGTGCCACCAGCAGAGTGTCGTCAGGGGCGGGGGCCAACGTCCTGACTTTC. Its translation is CATSRVSSGAGANVLTF. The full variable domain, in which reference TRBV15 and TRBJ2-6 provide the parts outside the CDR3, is DAMVIQNPRYQVTQFGKPVTLSCSQTLNHNVMYWYQQKSSQAPKLLFHYYDKDFNNEADTPDNFQSRRPNTSFCFLDIRSPGLGDTAMYLCATSRVSSGAGANVLTFGAGSRLTVL.